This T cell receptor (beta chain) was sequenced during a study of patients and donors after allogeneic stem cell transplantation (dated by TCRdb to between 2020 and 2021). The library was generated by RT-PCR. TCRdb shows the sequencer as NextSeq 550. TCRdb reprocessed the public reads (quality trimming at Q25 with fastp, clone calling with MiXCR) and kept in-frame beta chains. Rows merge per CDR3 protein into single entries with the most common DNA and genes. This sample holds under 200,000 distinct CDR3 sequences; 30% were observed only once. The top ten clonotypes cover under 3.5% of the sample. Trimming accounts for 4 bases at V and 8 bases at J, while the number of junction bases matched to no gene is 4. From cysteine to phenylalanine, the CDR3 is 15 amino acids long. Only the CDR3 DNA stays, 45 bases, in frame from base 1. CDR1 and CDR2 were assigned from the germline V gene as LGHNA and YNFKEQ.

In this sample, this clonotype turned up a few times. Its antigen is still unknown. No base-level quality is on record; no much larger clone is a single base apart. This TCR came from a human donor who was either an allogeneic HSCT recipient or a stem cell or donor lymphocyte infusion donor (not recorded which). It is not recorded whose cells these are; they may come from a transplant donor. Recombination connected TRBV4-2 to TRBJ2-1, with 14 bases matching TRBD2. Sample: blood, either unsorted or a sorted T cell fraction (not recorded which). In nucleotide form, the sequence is TGTGCCAGCAGCCGCGGGACTAGCGGGAGCTATGAGCAGTTCTTC. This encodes CASSRGTSGSYEQFF.